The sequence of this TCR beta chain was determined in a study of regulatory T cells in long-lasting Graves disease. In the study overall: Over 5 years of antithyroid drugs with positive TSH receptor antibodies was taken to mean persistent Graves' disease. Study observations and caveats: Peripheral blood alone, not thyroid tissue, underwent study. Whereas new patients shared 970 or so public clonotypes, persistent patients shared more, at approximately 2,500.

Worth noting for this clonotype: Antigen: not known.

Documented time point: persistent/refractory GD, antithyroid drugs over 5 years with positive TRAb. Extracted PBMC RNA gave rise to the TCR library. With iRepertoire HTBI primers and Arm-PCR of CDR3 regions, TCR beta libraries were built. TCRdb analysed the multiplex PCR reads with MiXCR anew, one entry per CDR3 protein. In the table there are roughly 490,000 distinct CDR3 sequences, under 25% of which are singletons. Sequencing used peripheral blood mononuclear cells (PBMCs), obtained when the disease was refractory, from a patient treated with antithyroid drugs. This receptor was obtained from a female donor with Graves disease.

The CDR3 loop reads CASSQAQWNTEAFF. In nucleotides, the CDR3 is TGTGCCAGCAGCCAAGCCCAGTGGAACACTGAAGCTTTCTTT. The chain recombines TRBV14 with TRBJ1-1, with unresolved D. The V end lost 1 base, the J end lost 1 base, and 7 bases lay between the germline ends. The CDR3 loop spans 14 amino acids. CDR1 is SGHDN, CDR2 FVKESK, per germline.